The present T cell receptor beta chain was sequenced within a study of shared clonotypes between healthy human individuals. All donors qualified as healthy HIV-negative adults and had experienced no recent acute infections or vaccinations. For this clone: This sample also contains other DNA sequences that code for the same CDR3.

The germline V and J ends were trimmed by 5 bases and 1 base, with 9 bases remaining between them. Germline CDR1 reads MDHEN; CDR2 reads SYDVKM. The CDR3 is 14 amino acids. Original methodology: Filtering differed for immunoSEQ, which gave only junction sequences without quality scores. Assay used: immunoSEQ multiplex PCR; TCRdb lists only in-frame clones, some missing. The D gene and trimming were derived from the DNA, and the V and J assignments and clone size from that table. The table has about 2.4 million clones, more than 85% seen once. Material for sequencing was naive CD4+ T cells from PBMCs. Subset meaning: CD45RA+ positively selected. The chain employs TRBV28 and TRBJ2-1, with D perhaps matching TRBD1 (5 bases). The sequence derives from a man younger than 35 in good health. Some clones in this sample may be carry-over from other donors' samples. The CDR3, as DNA: TGTGCCAGCAGTGGGCAGGGATCCTACAATGAGCAGTTCTTC. Its protein is CASSGQGSYNEQFF.